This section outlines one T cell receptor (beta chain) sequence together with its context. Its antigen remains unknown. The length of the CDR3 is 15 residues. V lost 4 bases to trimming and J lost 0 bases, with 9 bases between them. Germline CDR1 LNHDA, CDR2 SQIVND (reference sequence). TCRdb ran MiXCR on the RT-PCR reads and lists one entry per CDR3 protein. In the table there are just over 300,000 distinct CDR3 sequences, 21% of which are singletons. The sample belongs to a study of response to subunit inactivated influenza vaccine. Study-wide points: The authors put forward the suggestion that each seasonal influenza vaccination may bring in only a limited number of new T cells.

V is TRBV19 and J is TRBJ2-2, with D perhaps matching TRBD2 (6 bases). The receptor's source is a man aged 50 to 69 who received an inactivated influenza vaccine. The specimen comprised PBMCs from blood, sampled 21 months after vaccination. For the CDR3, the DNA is TGTGCCAGTAGTAGGGCGGGGACGAACACCGGGGAGCTGTTTTTT. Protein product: CASSRAGTNTGELFF.